The subject of this entry is one T cell receptor (beta chain). Its specificity is not known. These data originate in a study of somatic mutations in cytotoxic T cells in rheumatoid arthritis. Regarding the study as a whole: Clonality of CD8+ cells rose with age in rheumatoid arthritis patients but not healthy controls. Among rheumatoid arthritis patients, TRBV07 appeared slightly underrepresented, and this finding was left without any adjustment for multiple comparisons. The antigen targets of the expanded CD8+ clones were unknown.

CD4+ and CD8+ cells were isolated by positive magnetic bead selection, with purity checked by flow cytometry. Repertoires were generated with immunoSEQ multiplex PCR, while TCRdb's copy carries only in-frame clones and drops some. The data hold more than 12,000 clones, with around nine tenths observed a single time. The ends were cut back, 6 bases at V and 0 bases at J, with 15 bases in the middle. This CDR3 contains 16 residues. The germline CDR1 and CDR2 sequences are MDHEN and SYDVKM. J is TRBJ1-5 and V is TRBV28; TRBD1 might be the D (5 bases). The sequence derives from a man between 65 and 80 years old with rheumatoid arthritis. The sequencing sample was made of CD4+ T cells sorted from blood. The DNA of the CDR3 is TGTGCCAGCAGCTCATGGGGCGGGATTAGCAATCAGCCCCAGCATTTT. Protein product: CASSSWGGISNQPQHF.